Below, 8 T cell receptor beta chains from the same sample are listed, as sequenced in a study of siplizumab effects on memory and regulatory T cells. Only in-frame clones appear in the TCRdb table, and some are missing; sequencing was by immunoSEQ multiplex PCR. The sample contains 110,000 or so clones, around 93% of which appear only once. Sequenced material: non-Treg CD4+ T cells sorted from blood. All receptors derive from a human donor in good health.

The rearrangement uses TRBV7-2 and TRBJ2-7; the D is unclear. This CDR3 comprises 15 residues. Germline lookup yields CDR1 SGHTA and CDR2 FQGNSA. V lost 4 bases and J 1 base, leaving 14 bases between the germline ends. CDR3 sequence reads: CASSSAGRGSYEQYF. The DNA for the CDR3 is TGTGCCAGCAGCTCCGCAGGACGTGGATCCTACGAGCAGTACTTC.

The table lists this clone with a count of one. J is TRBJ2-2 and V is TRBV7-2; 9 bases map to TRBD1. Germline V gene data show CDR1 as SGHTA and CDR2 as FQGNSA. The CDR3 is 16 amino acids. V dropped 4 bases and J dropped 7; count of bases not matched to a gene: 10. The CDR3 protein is CASSSHGTGKFGELFF. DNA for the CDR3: TGTGCCAGCAGCTCTCACGGGACAGGGAAATTCGGGGAGCTGTTTTTT.

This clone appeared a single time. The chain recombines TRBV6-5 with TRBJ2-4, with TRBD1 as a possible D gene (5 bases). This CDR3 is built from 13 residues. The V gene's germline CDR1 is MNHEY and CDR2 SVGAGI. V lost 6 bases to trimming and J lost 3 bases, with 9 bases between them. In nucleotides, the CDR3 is TGTGCCAGCAGCCTGGGGCGCAAAAACATTCAGTACTTC. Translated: CASSLGRKNIQYF.

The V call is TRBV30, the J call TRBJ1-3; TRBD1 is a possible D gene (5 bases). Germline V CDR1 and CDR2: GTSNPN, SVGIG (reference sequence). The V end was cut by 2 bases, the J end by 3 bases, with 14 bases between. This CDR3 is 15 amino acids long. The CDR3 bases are TGTGCCTGGAGTAGGGGACGTGGCGGTGGAAACACCATATATTTT. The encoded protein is CAWSRGRGGGNTIYF.

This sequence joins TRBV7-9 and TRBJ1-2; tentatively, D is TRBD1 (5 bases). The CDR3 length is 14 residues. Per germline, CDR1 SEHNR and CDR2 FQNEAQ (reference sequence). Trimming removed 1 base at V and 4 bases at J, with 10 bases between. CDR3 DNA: TGTGCCAGCAGCTTAGGACAGACTTTCTATGGCTACACCTTC. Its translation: CASSLGQTFYGYTF.

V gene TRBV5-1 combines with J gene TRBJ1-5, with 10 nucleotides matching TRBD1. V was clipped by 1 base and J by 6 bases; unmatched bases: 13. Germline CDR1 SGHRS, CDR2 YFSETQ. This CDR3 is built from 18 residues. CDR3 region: CASSLIDRGQRFGQPQHF. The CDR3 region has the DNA TGCGCCAGCAGCTTGATCGACAGGGGGCAACGTTTCGGTCAGCCCCAGCATTTT.

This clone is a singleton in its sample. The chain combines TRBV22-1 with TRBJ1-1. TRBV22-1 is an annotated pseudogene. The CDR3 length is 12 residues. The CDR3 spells CPGSARWAEAFF. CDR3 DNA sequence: TGTCCTGGGAGCGCACGGTGGGCTGAAGCTTTCTTT.

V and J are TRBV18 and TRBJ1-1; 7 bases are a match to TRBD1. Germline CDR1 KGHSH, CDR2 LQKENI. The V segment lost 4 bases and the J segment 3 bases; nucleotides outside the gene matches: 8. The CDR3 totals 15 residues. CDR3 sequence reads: CASSLLKGAYTEAFF. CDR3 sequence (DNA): TGTGCCAGCTCACTCCTCAAGGGGGCGTACACTGAAGCTTTCTTT. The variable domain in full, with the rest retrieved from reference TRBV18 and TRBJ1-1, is NAGVMQNPRHLVRRRGQEARLRCSPMKGHSHVYWYRQLPEEGLKFMVYLQKENIIDESGMPKERFSAEFPKEGPSILRIQQVVRGDSAAYFCASSLLKGAYTEAFFGQGTRLTVV.